Listed below are T cell receptor beta chains from one sample, sequenced in a study of T cells in Graves' hyperthyroidism and ophthalmopathy. TCRdb redid the calling of the multiplex PCR reads with MiXCR, one entry per CDR3 protein. The table has about 640,000 distinct CDR3 sequences, about 20% seen once. The sample comprised blood. The source is a man aged 25 to 40 with Graves' ophthalmopathy. The CDR3 runs from the conserved cysteine through the conserved F or W. Each record gives: J gene, CDR3 length, clone size, D gene, V gene, CDR3 protein, CDR3 DNA. The D gene is left open where the match is weak. Only some rows state a clone size, as once, few, many or a class for expanded clones.

j_gene: TRBJ2-1
len: 14
abundance: -
d_gene: -
v_gene: TRBV7-2
CDR3aa: CASSPGDPRNEQFF
CDR3nt: TGTGCCAGCAGCCCGGGGGACCCGCGGAATGAGCAGTTCTTC

j_gene: TRBJ2-7
len: 15
abundance: few
d_gene: -
v_gene: TRBV6-6
CDR3aa: CASSYSISGSYEQYF
CDR3nt: TGTGCCAGCAGTTACTCGATTAGCGGCAGCTACGAGCAGTACTTC

j_gene: TRBJ2-1
len: 12
abundance: -
d_gene: -
v_gene: TRBV11-2
CDR3aa: CASSLLNNEQSF
CDR3nt: TGTGCCAGCAGCTTATTGAACAATGAGCAGTCCTTC

j_gene: TRBJ1-2
len: 13
abundance: many
d_gene: -
v_gene: TRBV5-1
CDR3aa: CASSFREEHGYTF
CDR3nt: TGCGCCAGCAGCTTCCGCGAGGAGCATGGCTACACCTTC

j_gene: TRBJ2-5
len: 14
abundance: few
d_gene: -
v_gene: TRBV7-2
CDR3aa: CASSLVRTTETQYF
CDR3nt: TGTGCCAGCAGCTTAGTGAGGACCACGGAGACCCAGTATTTC

j_gene: TRBJ2-1
len: 14
abundance: few
d_gene: TRBD2
v_gene: TRBV2
CDR3aa: CASSPRGGSGEQFF
CDR3nt: TGTGCCAGCAGCCCTCGGGGGGGTAGCGGCGAGCAGTTCTTC

j_gene: TRBJ1-1
len: 12
abundance: few
d_gene: -
v_gene: TRBV20-1
CDR3aa: CSAPRVGERAFF
CDR3nt: TGCAGTGCCCCGAGGGTAGGGGAGCGGGCTTTCTTT

j_gene: TRBJ1-5
len: 15
abundance: -
d_gene: -
v_gene: TRBV6-5
CDR3aa: CASSYSDQSSQPQHF
CDR3nt: TGTGCCAGCAGTTACTCCGATCAGAGCAGTCAGCCCCAGCATTTT

j_gene: TRBJ2-1
len: 15
abundance: -
d_gene: TRBD2
v_gene: TRBV5-1
CDR3aa: CASSWTSGSKNEQFF
CDR3nt: TGCGCCAGCAGCTGGACTAGCGGGAGTAAGAATGAGCAGTTCTTC

j_gene: TRBJ1-6
len: 16
abundance: -
d_gene: -
v_gene: TRBV6-5
CDR3aa: CASSYSPQGFYSPLHF
CDR3nt: TGTGCCAGCAGTTACTCACCCCAGGGGTTTTATTCACCCCTCCACTTT

j_gene: TRBJ1-1
len: 13
abundance: many
d_gene: -
v_gene: TRBV12-3/TRBV12-4
CDR3aa: CASTSGRATEAFF
CDR3nt: TGTGCCAGCACCTCAGGGAGGGCCACTGAAGCTTTCTTT

j_gene: TRBJ2-7
len: 14
abundance: -
d_gene: -
v_gene: TRBV9
CDR3aa: CASSSRDESYEQYF
CDR3nt: TGTGCCAGCTCCAGCCGGGATGAGTCCTACGAGCAGTACTTC

j_gene: TRBJ1-5
len: 15
abundance: few
d_gene: -
v_gene: TRBV4-2
CDR3aa: CASSQEAGQTQPQHF
CDR3nt: TGTGCCAGCAGCCAAGAGGCAGGGCAGACTCAGCCCCAGCATTTT

j_gene: TRBJ2-4
len: 13
abundance: many
d_gene: TRBD2
v_gene: TRBV11-3
CDR3aa: CASSLSGRDIQYF
CDR3nt: TGTGCCAGCAGCTTGTCAGGGAGGGACATTCAGTACTTC

j_gene: TRBJ1-3
len: 15
abundance: few
d_gene: -
v_gene: TRBV10-3
CDR3aa: CAITGGSHPGNTIYF
CDR3nt: TGTGCCATCACCGGAGGCAGTCACCCTGGAAACACCATATATTTT

j_gene: TRBJ1-4
len: 15
abundance: -
d_gene: -
v_gene: TRBV14
CDR3aa: CASSHGTAPVEKLFF
CDR3nt: TGTGCCAGCAGCCACGGGACGGCCCCGGTAGAAAAACTGTTTTTT

j_gene: TRBJ2-3
len: 12
abundance: -
d_gene: -
v_gene: TRBV10-3
CDR3aa: CAIRRDTDTQYF
CDR3nt: TGTGCCATCAGGAGGGACACAGATACGCAGTATTTT

j_gene: TRBJ1-2
len: 13
abundance: few
d_gene: -
v_gene: TRBV7-9
CDR3aa: CASSSLGQAVNTF
CDR3nt: TGTGCCAGCAGCTCCCTCGGTCAGGCAGTGAACACCTTC

j_gene: TRBJ1-1
len: 16
abundance: many
d_gene: TRBD1
v_gene: TRBV20-1
CDR3aa: CSAKGQGALRNTEAFF
CDR3nt: TGCAGTGCAAAGGGACAGGGGGCCCTGCGGAACACTGAAGCTTTCTTT

j_gene: TRBJ2-3
len: 16
abundance: few
d_gene: TRBD1
v_gene: TRBV5-1
CDR3aa: CASSLPGTGGTDTQYF
CDR3nt: TGCGCCAGCAGCTTACCCGGGACAGGGGGCACAGATACGCAGTATTTT

j_gene: TRBJ1-5
len: 16
abundance: -
d_gene: TRBD1
v_gene: TRBV14
CDR3aa: CASSQDAGGSNQPQHF
CDR3nt: TGTGCCAGCAGCCAAGATGCAGGGGGAAGCAATCAGCCCCAGCATTTT

j_gene: TRBJ2-1
len: 15
abundance: few
d_gene: TRBD2
v_gene: TRBV3-1
CDR3aa: CASSPQRETYNEQFF
CDR3nt: TGTGCCAGCAGCCCCCAGCGGGAAACCTACAATGAGCAGTTCTTC

j_gene: TRBJ1-5
len: 15
abundance: -
d_gene: -
v_gene: TRBV19
CDR3aa: CASSIGDGSNQPQHF
CDR3nt: TGTGCCAGTAGTATAGGTGACGGGAGCAATCAGCCCCAGCATTTT

j_gene: TRBJ1-1
len: 14
abundance: many
d_gene: -
v_gene: TRBV28
CDR3aa: CASNAIQRNTEAFF
CDR3nt: TGTGCCAGCAACGCAATACAAAGAAACACTGAAGCTTTCTTT

j_gene: TRBJ1-3
len: 15
abundance: many
d_gene: -
v_gene: TRBV3-1
CDR3aa: CASSLWTASGNTIYF
CDR3nt: TGTGCCAGCAGCTTGTGGACAGCCTCTGGAAACACCATATATTTT

j_gene: TRBJ2-3
len: 13
abundance: -
d_gene: -
v_gene: TRBV2
CDR3aa: CASSEAGGDTQYF
CDR3nt: TGTGCCAGCAGTGAAGCGGGGGGAGATACGCAGTATTTT

j_gene: TRBJ2-7
len: 15
abundance: -
d_gene: TRBD1
v_gene: TRBV6-5
CDR3aa: CASSYLQTGVYEQYF
CDR3nt: TGTGCCAGCAGCTACTTACAGACAGGGGTCTACGAGCAGTACTTC

j_gene: TRBJ2-7
len: 11
abundance: few
d_gene: -
v_gene: TRBV12-3/TRBV12-4
CDR3aa: CASSGGNEQYF
CDR3nt: TGTGCCAGCAGCGGGGGCAACGAGCAGTACTTC

j_gene: TRBJ1-1
len: 14
abundance: -
d_gene: -
v_gene: TRBV4-3
CDR3aa: CASSPRGGYTEAFF
CDR3nt: TGCGCCAGCTCCCCGAGGGGTGGGTACACTGAAGCTTTCTTT

j_gene: TRBJ1-2
len: 13
abundance: many
d_gene: -
v_gene: TRBV28
CDR3aa: CASSAPWDNGYTF
CDR3nt: TGTGCCAGCAGCGCCCCGTGGGATAATGGCTACACCTTC

j_gene: TRBJ2-7
len: 13
abundance: few
d_gene: -
v_gene: TRBV7-9
CDR3aa: CASSSTGNDEQYF
CDR3nt: TGTGCCAGCAGCTCTACCGGGAACGACGAGCAGTACTTC

j_gene: TRBJ2-7
len: 15
abundance: few
d_gene: TRBD2
v_gene: TRBV6-2/TRBV6-3
CDR3aa: CASSRPGLAGDEQYF
CDR3nt: TGTGCCAGCAGTCGACCGGGACTAGCGGGAGACGAGCAGTACTTC

j_gene: TRBJ2-2
len: 16
abundance: -
d_gene: TRBD2
v_gene: TRBV9
CDR3aa: CASSVSGRSNTGELFF
CDR3nt: TGTGCCAGCAGCGTCAGCGGGAGAAGTAACACCGGGGAGCTGTTTTTT

j_gene: TRBJ2-7
len: 15
abundance: few
d_gene: -
v_gene: TRBV3-1
CDR3aa: CASSQVLGSLYEQYF
CDR3nt: TGTGCCAGCAGCCAAGTTCTCGGCAGCCTCTACGAGCAGTACTTC

j_gene: TRBJ2-4
len: 17
abundance: few
d_gene: TRBD2
v_gene: TRBV18
CDR3aa: CASSPGDGRGSKNIQYF
CDR3nt: TGTGCCAGCTCACCAGGTGACGGGAGGGGGTCCAAAAACATTCAGTACTTC

j_gene: TRBJ2-2
len: 18
abundance: few
d_gene: TRBD2
v_gene: TRBV5-6
CDR3aa: CASTGLAGIVDNTGELFF
CDR3nt: TGTGCCAGCACAGGGCTAGCGGGAATTGTCGATAACACCGGGGAGCTGTTTTTT

j_gene: TRBJ2-7
len: 15
abundance: many
d_gene: TRBD2
v_gene: TRBV27
CDR3aa: CASSRNSGSPYEQYF
CDR3nt: TGTGCCAGCAGCCGGAATAGCGGGAGTCCCTACGAGCAGTACTTC

j_gene: TRBJ1-1
len: 13
abundance: -
d_gene: -
v_gene: TRBV28
CDR3aa: CASSDLTGTEAFF
CDR3nt: TGTGCCAGCAGTGACCTGACGGGGACTGAAGCTTTCTTT

j_gene: TRBJ2-7
len: 14
abundance: -
d_gene: TRBD2
v_gene: TRBV3-1
CDR3aa: CASSQGLVSYEQYF
CDR3nt: TGTGCCAGCAGCCAGGGACTAGTCAGTTACGAGCAGTACTTC

j_gene: TRBJ2-3
len: 13
abundance: -
d_gene: -
v_gene: TRBV28
CDR3aa: CATWDSVTDTQYF
CDR3nt: TGTGCCACCTGGGACTCAGTAACAGATACGCAGTATTTT

j_gene: TRBJ1-5
len: 14
abundance: many
d_gene: TRBD1
v_gene: TRBV28
CDR3aa: CASSTSTGVQPQHF
CDR3nt: TGTGCCAGCAGTACATCGACAGGGGTTCAGCCCCAGCATTTT

j_gene: TRBJ2-3
len: 13
abundance: many
d_gene: -
v_gene: TRBV28
CDR3aa: CASSAGLLDTQYF
CDR3nt: TGTGCCAGCAGTGCGGGTCTACTTGATACGCAGTATTTT

j_gene: TRBJ1-1
len: 16
abundance: many
d_gene: TRBD1
v_gene: TRBV2
CDR3aa: CASSYTGGARKVEAFF
CDR3nt: TGTGCCAGCAGTTACACAGGGGGCGCGCGGAAAGTCGAAGCTTTCTTT

j_gene: TRBJ1-2
len: 13
abundance: few
d_gene: TRBD1
v_gene: TRBV12-3/TRBV12-4
CDR3aa: CASSRQGLTGYTF
CDR3nt: TGTGCCAGCAGCCGACAGGGGCTGACTGGCTACACCTTC

j_gene: TRBJ1-1
len: 14
abundance: -
d_gene: -
v_gene: TRBV19
CDR3aa: CASRSERQGPEAFF
CDR3nt: TGTGCCAGTAGGTCTGAGAGGCAGGGGCCTGAAGCTTTCTTT

j_gene: TRBJ2-7
len: 15
abundance: once
d_gene: -
v_gene: TRBV27
CDR3aa: CASSLNGGSLIEQYF
CDR3nt: TGTGCCAGCAGTTTGAATGGGGGCTCCCTCATCGAGCAGTACTTC

j_gene: TRBJ1-2
len: 14
abundance: many
d_gene: -
v_gene: TRBV28
CDR3aa: CASSLTAHPGGYTF
CDR3nt: TGTGCCAGCAGCTTGACAGCGCATCCGGGAGGCTACACCTTC

j_gene: TRBJ1-2
len: 13
abundance: many
d_gene: TRBD1
v_gene: TRBV12-3/TRBV12-4
CDR3aa: CASSFTGDYGYTF
CDR3nt: TGTGCCAGCAGTTTCACAGGGGACTATGGCTACACCTTC

j_gene: TRBJ2-3
len: 17
abundance: few
d_gene: TRBD2
v_gene: TRBV20-1
CDR3aa: CSARDSGRTTYTDTQYF
CDR3nt: TGCAGTGCTAGAGATAGCGGGAGGACCACTTACACAGATACGCAGTATTTT

j_gene: TRBJ2-5
len: 15
abundance: few
d_gene: -
v_gene: TRBV3-1
CDR3aa: CASSQAATEKETQYF
CDR3nt: TGTGCCAGCAGCCAAGCTGCGACGGAGAAAGAGACCCAGTACTTC

j_gene: TRBJ2-1
len: 16
abundance: many
d_gene: TRBD2
v_gene: TRBV6-1
CDR3aa: CASSEEGLAVYNEQFF
CDR3nt: TGTGCCAGCAGTGAAGAGGGACTAGCGGTATACAATGAGCAGTTCTTC

j_gene: TRBJ2-1
len: 14
abundance: -
d_gene: TRBD2
v_gene: TRBV9
CDR3aa: CASSVGEGSDEQFF
CDR3nt: TGTGCCAGCAGCGTAGGGGAGGGAAGCGATGAGCAGTTCTTC

j_gene: TRBJ2-7
len: 15
abundance: few
d_gene: TRBD2
v_gene: TRBV10-3
CDR3aa: CAISRGLAGTYEQYF
CDR3nt: TGTGCCATCAGTAGGGGACTAGCGGGAACCTACGAGCAGTACTTC

j_gene: TRBJ2-1
len: 16
abundance: few
d_gene: -
v_gene: TRBV12-3/TRBV12-4
CDR3aa: CASNLGGKGSYNEQLF
CDR3nt: TGTGCCAGCAACCTAGGGGGGAAGGGCTCCTACAATGAGCAGCTCTTC

j_gene: TRBJ1-4
len: 14
abundance: -
d_gene: TRBD1
v_gene: TRBV28
CDR3aa: CASSWGTANAKLFF
CDR3nt: TGTGCCAGCAGTTGGGGGACAGCTAATGCAAAACTGTTTTTT

j_gene: TRBJ2-1
len: 15
abundance: many
d_gene: TRBD1
v_gene: TRBV28
CDR3aa: CASSTGTVAYNEQFF
CDR3nt: TGTGCCAGCAGTACCGGGACAGTTGCCTACAATGAGCAGTTCTTC

j_gene: TRBJ1-4
len: 12
abundance: -
d_gene: -
v_gene: TRBV18
CDR3aa: CASSPRNEKLFF
CDR3nt: TGTGCCAGCTCACCACGAAATGAAAAACTGTTTTTT

j_gene: TRBJ2-3
len: 15
abundance: -
d_gene: TRBD1
v_gene: TRBV20-1
CDR3aa: CSASRDRGVADTQYF
CDR3nt: TGCAGTGCTAGTCGAGACAGGGGAGTGGCAGATACGCAGTATTTT

j_gene: TRBJ2-7
len: 17
abundance: many
d_gene: TRBD1
v_gene: TRBV7-8
CDR3aa: CASSSSPPRTGLGEQYF
CDR3nt: TGTGCCAGCAGCTCCTCCCCACCGAGGACAGGGTTAGGCGAGCAGTACTTC

j_gene: TRBJ1-3
len: 16
abundance: -
d_gene: -
v_gene: TRBV18
CDR3aa: CATLPGPLTSGNTIYF
CDR3nt: TGTGCCACCCTCCCCGGGCCTCTTACGTCTGGAAACACCATATATTTT